This record concerns one T cell receptor beta chain sequence. Antigen: not known. The sample comes from a study of multiple sclerosis patients with progressive multifocal leukoencephalopathy. Broader study findings: The findings' link to JC virus versus immunocompromise remained uncertain.

The CDR3 loop spans 13 amino acids. In germline, CDR1 is KGHSH, CDR2 LQKENI. J lost 2 bases, V lost 6 bases, and 3 bases had no gene match. Libraries were prepared by immunoSEQ multiplex PCR; TCRdb keeps only in-frame clonotypes and omits some of them. The data contain more than 25,000 clones, 88% of them singletons. Indicated time point: before natalizumab initiation. The clonotype was recovered from a human donor with multiple sclerosis. The rearrangement links TRBV18 to TRBJ1-2, with 7 bases lining up with TRBD1. Sequenced: PBMCs. The CDR3, as DNA: TGTGCCAGCTCGGCGACAGGGAACTATGGCTACACCTTC. Translation: CASSATGNYGYTF.